The rows below give T cell receptor beta chains drawn from one sample of a study of control samples from healthy donors and cancer patients. TCRdb keeps only in-frame clones here, not all; method: immunoSEQ multiplex PCR. The sample consists of 98,000 or so clones, 82% of them appearing once. Sequencing was performed on blood. The origin of the receptors is a man between 60 and 75 years old in good health. CDR3s include the opening cysteine and the closing phenylalanine or tryptophan. A clone size is listed for some rows: how often the clone was seen (once, few, many), or a class if it is expanded.

v_gene: TRBV9; abundance: NA; CDR3aa: CASSVVPGVESYEQYF
v_gene: TRBV28; abundance: NA; CDR3aa: CASSPPAGTGAWETQYF
v_gene: TRBV19; abundance: NA; CDR3aa: CASRGGDTQYF
v_gene: TRBV7-8; abundance: NA; CDR3aa: CASSPGLAGGPDTQYF
v_gene: TRBV3-1/TRBV3-2; abundance: once; CDR3aa: CASSHPLAGGPGEQFF
v_gene: TRBV6-1; abundance: few; CDR3aa: CASSERDRGWADTQYF
v_gene: TRBV29-1; abundance: NA; CDR3aa: CSAKKGGETQYF
v_gene: TRBV10-3; abundance: NA; CDR3aa: CAISEGLRQHYEQYF
v_gene: TRBV5-1; abundance: NA; CDR3aa: CASSVDSRYTF
v_gene: TRBV7-9; abundance: NA; CDR3aa: CASSFSTGLEDGYTF
v_gene: TRBV4-1; abundance: few; CDR3aa: CASSPTSLAEQFF
v_gene: TRBV18; abundance: NA; CDR3aa: CASSPLGSSSHEQYF
v_gene: TRBV3-1/TRBV3-2; abundance: NA; CDR3aa: CASSQDTLLSGNTIYF
v_gene: TRBV5-4; abundance: once; CDR3aa: CASSGGLAGAPRTDTQYF
v_gene: TRBV6-5; abundance: NA; CDR3aa: CASSYSRGSNTGELFF
v_gene: TRBV7-6; abundance: NA; CDR3aa: CASSRGLAGGMSSYEQYF
v_gene: TRBV7-9; abundance: NA; CDR3aa: CASSVDRSRETQYF
v_gene: TRBV6-5; abundance: NA; CDR3aa: CASRLGQGAYYGYTF
v_gene: TRBV19; abundance: NA; CDR3aa: CASRTPGLVAGDTQYF
v_gene: TRBV5-1; abundance: NA; CDR3aa: CASSSLSSLQGPDGYTF
v_gene: TRBV7-9; abundance: NA; CDR3aa: CASSLVTGPNSYEQYF
v_gene: TRBV13; abundance: NA; CDR3aa: CASSLGGRVGPNTEAFF
v_gene: TRBV3-1/TRBV3-2; abundance: NA; CDR3aa: CASSQETQYF
v_gene: TRBV10-1; abundance: NA; CDR3aa: CASSTSEPTGGGQPQHF
v_gene: TRBV10-3; abundance: NA; CDR3aa: CAISESSLDRGQPTEAFF
v_gene: TRBV18; abundance: NA; CDR3aa: CASSPMTSKGNTEAFF
v_gene: TRBV3-1/TRBV3-2; abundance: NA; CDR3aa: CASSQVSGPQGNEQFF
v_gene: TRBV28; abundance: once; CDR3aa: CASSWTGKEYEQYF
v_gene: TRBV12-3/TRBV12-4; abundance: NA; CDR3aa: CASTHSTDTQYF
v_gene: TRBV3-1/TRBV3-2; abundance: NA; CDR3aa: CASSQDRSEQFF
v_gene: TRBV7-9; abundance: NA; CDR3aa: CASSSTGADPYEQYF
v_gene: TRBV5-1; abundance: NA; CDR3aa: CASSLGGDTTYNEQFF
v_gene: TRBV5-6; abundance: NA; CDR3aa: CASSTRGQGAVNSPLHF
v_gene: TRBV9; abundance: NA; CDR3aa: CASSVAQGQGDYGYTF
v_gene: TRBV5-8; abundance: NA; CDR3aa: CASRIFVPGSEETQYF
v_gene: TRBV4-1; abundance: NA; CDR3aa: CASSHPGGPRHQPQHF
v_gene: TRBV7-9; abundance: NA; CDR3aa: CASSLGLVSTDTQYF
v_gene: TRBV4-1; abundance: NA; CDR3aa: CASSQASGGGGANVLTF
v_gene: TRBV2; abundance: once; CDR3aa: CASSEGLETQYF
v_gene: TRBV19; abundance: NA; CDR3aa: CASSISLGEPLHF
v_gene: TRBV9; abundance: NA; CDR3aa: CASTPIGQDEQYF
v_gene: TRBV30; abundance: NA; CDR3aa: CAWSGGTGGQYF
v_gene: TRBV29-1; abundance: NA; CDR3aa: CSVETGDRVLSTEAFF
v_gene: TRBV10-1; abundance: NA; CDR3aa: CASSGGDGQPQHF
v_gene: TRBV25-1; abundance: once; CDR3aa: CATTGVVATNEKLFF
v_gene: TRBV7-9; abundance: few; CDR3aa: CASSLGSGYEQYF
v_gene: TRBV28; abundance: NA; CDR3aa: CASSPWRTGELFF
v_gene: TRBV7-3; abundance: NA; CDR3aa: CASSSKTGPGQTQYF